Listed here are 29 T cell receptor beta chains from one sample, sequenced in a study of brain T cells in children with intractable seizures. Assay used: immunoSEQ multiplex PCR; TCRdb lists only in-frame clones, some missing. The sample includes 35,000 to 50,000 clones, 75% to 95% of them seen just once. Sequenced material: peripheral blood, taken at surgery. The receptors here all came from a girl aged 2-10 years with tuberous sclerosis and intractable seizures.

This clone has just a few counts. This chain's CDR3 is CATSDPGQDNQPQHF. The CDR3 DNA is TGTGCCACCAGTGATCCGGGACAGGATAATCAGCCCCAGCATTTT. V usage is TRBV24-1 and J usage is TRBJ1-5, with TRBD1 matching over 8 bases. J was trimmed by 4 bases and V by 3 bases; bases with no gene match: 4. This CDR3 has 15 residues. CDR1 and CDR2 from the germline V gene are KGHDR and SFDVKD.

This chain links TRBV7-9 with TRBJ2-5; weak D call: TRBD1 (6 bases). The V gene lost 5 bases and the J gene lost 1 base, with 8 bases spanning the gap. The CDR3 has 13 amino acids. Germline CDR1 SEHNR, CDR2 FQNEAQ (reference sequence). The CDR3 sequence: CASSRDIQETQYF. In nucleotides, the CDR3 is TGTGCCAGCAGCCGGGACATCCAAGAGACCCAGTACTTC.

The V call is TRBV6-1, the J call TRBJ1-6; D call uncertain. The ends were cut back, 3 bases at V and 8 bases at J, with 11 bases in the middle. From germline, CDR1 is MNHNS and CDR2 SASEGT. The length of the CDR3 is 14 residues. CDR3 sequence reads: CASSDVGRDSPLHF. CDR3 nucleotide sequence: TGTGCCAGCAGTGACGTGGGCCGCGATTCACCCCTCCACTTT.

The table lists this clone with a count of one. J is TRBJ1-1 and V is TRBV27; maybe TRBD1 (6 bases). The CDR3 consists of 17 residues. V was shortened by 3 bases and J by 3 bases, with 20 bases between the two germline ends. Per the germline V gene, CDR1 is MNHEY and CDR2 is SMNVEV (reference sequence). The CDR3 is CASSFLYRAGIYTEAFF. The CDR3 DNA sequence: TGTGCCAGCAGTTTTCTCTACAGGGCAGGGATATACACTGAAGCTTTCTTT.

The chain links TRBV7-3 to TRBJ2-1; the D call may be TRBD1 or TRBD2 (5 bases each). CDR3 length: 14 amino acids. Germline assignment: CDR1 SGHTA and CDR2 FQGTGA. V lost 5 bases and J lost 4, with 12 bases in between. Written as DNA, the CDR3 is TGTGCCAGCAGCCCCCTTGGGGGTTACAATGAGCAGTTCTTC. It translates to CASSPLGGYNEQFF.

This clone has a handful of counts. CDR3 bases: TGTGCCAGCAGAAGGGGGCTGGGTTATGGCTACACCTTC. Translated, it gives CASRRGLGYGYTF. The J gene is TRBJ1-2, the V gene TRBV12-3 or TRBV12-4, with TRBD1 identical over 7 bases. This CDR3 contains 13 residues. V lost 6 bases and J lost 5; bases outside the gene matches: 6.

About this clone itself: Relative to the germline gene, one junction end is altered; a read error may explain this. This chain uses TRBV6-5 with TRBJ1-1; D gene unclear. This CDR3 is built from 16 residues. Germline loops: CDR1 MNHEY, CDR2 SVGAGI. The CDR3 region is CASSYFVMGAGTEAFF. For the CDR3, the DNA is TGTGCCAGCAGCTACTTCGTCATGGGCGCCGGGACTGAAGCTTTCTTT.

This rearrangement joins TRBV19 to TRBJ1-2; 8 bases line up with TRBD1. This CDR3 has 14 amino acids. The junction had 9 bases not matched to a gene; V was cut back by 7 bases and J by 5 bases. The V gene's germline CDR1 is LNHDA and CDR2 SQIVND (reference sequence). The CDR3 sequence: CASTSTGALYGYTF. As DNA, the CDR3 is TGTGCCAGTACCTCGACAGGGGCCTTGTATGGCTACACCTTC.

The chain links TRBV7-3 to TRBJ2-3; D gene uncertain. CDR1 and CDR2 from the germline V gene are SGHTA and FQGTGA. CDR3 size: 13 residues. Trimming stripped 5 bases from V and 6 bases from J, with 12 bases between. DNA of the CDR3: TGTGCCAGCAGCACTTCGACTGGGGATACGCAGTATTTT. It encodes CASSTSTGDTQYF. The full variable domain, its missing parts supplied by reference TRBV7-3 and TRBJ2-3, is GAGVSQTPSNKVTEKGKYVELRCDPISGHTALYWYRQSLGQGPEFLIYFQGTGAADDSGLPNDRFFAVRPEGSVSTLKIQRTERGDSAVYLCASSTSTGDTQYFGPGTRLTVL.

The chain couples TRBV10-3 to TRBJ2-7; D perhaps matches TRBD2 (5 bases). V shed 2 bases and J shed 3 bases, with 11 bases lying between them. The CDR3 has 14 amino acids. Germline CDR1 and CDR2: ENHRY and SYGVKD. CDR3 sequence: CAISERAADYEQYF. CDR3 DNA sequence: TGTGCCATCAGTGAGAGGGCAGCGGACTACGAGCAGTACTTC.

The CDR3 DNA follows: TGTGCCAGCAGCTTAGGGTTATCCGGGGACGGTGAGACCCAGTACTTC. This gives the protein CASSLGLSGDGETQYF. The rearrangement links TRBV7-9 to TRBJ2-5; perhaps D is TRBD1 or TRBD2 (5 bases each). This CDR3 contains 16 residues. Per germline, CDR1 SEHNR and CDR2 FQNEAQ (reference sequence). The ends were cut back, 1 base at V and 5 bases at J, with 17 bases in the middle.

The chain combines TRBV6-1 with TRBJ1-5; a possible D gene is TRBD1 (6 bases). The CDR3 has 16 residues. Germline-derived CDR1 and CDR2 are MNHNS and SASEGT. The germline V and J ends were trimmed by 1 base and 1 base, with 11 bases remaining between them. CDR3 bases: TGTGCCAGCAGTGAAGGCGTCAGGGGAAGCAATCAGCCCCAGCATTTT. Protein sequence: CASSEGVRGSNQPQHF.

The CDR3 spells CASSLGEGGGDTDTQYF. As DNA, the CDR3 is TGTGCCAGCAGCCTAGGCGAGGGCGGGGGGGATACAGATACGCAGTATTTT. The chain is built from TRBV3-1 (or the pseudogene TRBV3-2) and TRBJ2-3, with 9 bases aligning to TRBD2. This CDR3 is built from 17 residues. CDR1 is LGHDT, CDR2 YNNKEL, per germline (reference sequence). The V segment lost 4 bases and the J segment 3 bases; nucleotides outside the gene matches: 11.

V usage is TRBV5-1 and J usage is TRBJ2-2; TRBD1 aligns across 7 bases. CDR1 is SGHRS, CDR2 YFSETQ, per germline. Trimming at V came to 0 bases and at J to 4 bases, leaving 6 bases not matched to a gene. The CDR3 sequence is 16 residues long. The CDR3 nucleotides read TGCGCCAGCAGCTTGGTGCCAGGGGGAAGCACCGGGGAGCTGTTTTTT. Amino acid sequence: CASSLVPGGSTGELFF.

The chain has TRBV6-4 and TRBJ2-1; 10 positions match TRBD2. CDR1 is MRHNA and CDR2 is SNTAGT in the germline V gene. Trimming removed 0 bases from V and 8 bases from J; junction bases left unmatched: 7. CDR3 length: 16 amino acids. CDR3: CASSDSWSGGADEQFF. CDR3 DNA: TGTGCCAGCAGTGACTCCTGGAGCGGGGGGGCGGATGAGCAGTTCTTC.

In DNA, the CDR3 is TGCGCCAGCAGCGCGGACTGGACAGCTGAAGCTTTCTTT. Protein product: CASSADWTAEAFF. V is TRBV5-1 and J is TRBJ1-1, with D tentatively TRBD1 (6 bases). CDR1 is SGHRS, CDR2 YFSETQ, per germline. This CDR3 comprises 13 residues. The germline V and J ends were trimmed by 4 bases and 6 bases, with 13 bases remaining between them.

This clone was recorded only once. The chain couples TRBV10-3 to TRBJ2-2; D call uncertain. With 3 bases removed from V and 0 bases from J, the gap between germline ends came to 2 bases. Germline values: CDR1 ENHRY, CDR2 SYGVKD. This CDR3 spans 13 amino acids. The CDR3 nucleotides read TGTGCCATCAGTGACCCGAACACCGGGGAGCTGTTTTTT. This gives the protein CAISDPNTGELFF.

The chain recombines TRBV30 with TRBJ2-1; D might be TRBD1 or TRBD2, each matching 6 bases. Trimming took off 4 bases at V and 4 bases at J, with 14 bases between the two ends. The CDR3 is 14 amino acids. Per the germline V gene, CDR1 is GTSNPN and CDR2 is SVGIG (reference sequence). The CDR3 region is CAWTRGGPYNEQFF. CDR3 bases: TGTGCCTGGACTAGAGGGGGGCCGTACAATGAGCAGTTCTTC.

The genes are TRBV6-5 and TRBJ2-7; unclear D gene. Germline V CDR1 and CDR2: MNHEY, SVGAGI. Between the trimmed V and J ends, which lost 7 bases and 2 bases, there was a span of 6 bases. The CDR3 consists of 11 residues. The CDR3 coding sequence is TGTGCCAGCAATGGAGCCTACGAGCAGTACTTC. It translates to CASNGAYEQYF.

J is TRBJ1-1 and V is TRBV7-2, with 11 bases fitting TRBD1. Trimming removed 1 base from V and 4 bases from J; junction bases left unmatched: 2. The CDR3 runs to 15 residues. Germline loops: CDR1 SGHTA, CDR2 FQGNSA. The CDR3 nucleotides read TGTGCCAGCAGCTTAGTAGGGACAGGGGGCACTGAAGCTTTCTTT. This translates into CASSLVGTGGTEAFF.

This clone has just one count. The J gene is TRBJ1-3, the V gene TRBV2; 9 bases map to TRBD1. The CDR3 spans 14 residues. V lost 4 bases and J lost 4; bases outside the gene matches: 2. Germline V gene sequence: CDR1 SNHLY, CDR2 FYNNEI. This CDR3 reads CASSGDRVGNTIYF. The CDR3 DNA follows: TGTGCCAGCAGTGGGGACAGGGTAGGAAACACCATATATTTT.

The V call is TRBV5-1, the J call TRBJ2-5, with D possibly TRBD1 on 6 matching bases. Germline V gene lookup returns CDR1 SGHRS and CDR2 YFSETQ. This CDR3 is 15 amino acids long. The V and J ends lost 6 bases and 2 bases respectively, with 17 bases between them. CDR3 nucleotide sequence: TGCGCCAGCACCTGGCAGGGGCAAAGGCAAGAGACCCAGTACTTC. Encoded protein: CASTWQGQRQETQYF.

This sequence joins TRBV5-1 and TRBJ1-6; the D gene is possibly TRBD1 (5 bases). The CDR3 totals 15 residues. The ends were cut back, 2 bases at V and 0 bases at J, with 6 bases in the middle. Per the germline V gene, CDR1 is SGHRS and CDR2 is YFSETQ. Here the CDR3 reads CASSLGDSYNSPLHF. The CDR3 nucleotides are TGCGCCAGCAGCTTAGGGGACTCCTATAATTCACCCCTCCACTTT.

The V gene is TRBV19, the J gene TRBJ1-2; D gene unclear. Germline V gives CDR1 LNHDA, CDR2 SQIVND (reference sequence). The CDR3 is made up of 16 amino acids. With 1 base removed from V and 4 bases from J, the gap between germline ends came to 16 bases. This CDR3 is CASSIAFEVRGYGYTF. CDR3 coding DNA: TGTGCCAGTAGTATAGCCTTTGAGGTACGAGGCTATGGCTACACCTTC.

This clone occurred once. V usage is TRBV10-3 and J usage is TRBJ1-4; D possibly corresponds to TRBD1 (5 bases). CDR3 length: 15 amino acids. CDR1 and CDR2 from the germline V gene are ENHRY and SYGVKD. Deletions cut 0 bases from V and 3 bases from J, with 8 bases between. In nucleotides, the CDR3 is TGTGCCATCAGTGAGTCTGGGGGGGCTAATGAAAAACTGTTTTTT. This sequence encodes CAISESGGANEKLFF.

This clone was seen only once. The rearrangement uses TRBV9 and TRBJ2-7; no definite D call. The germline gives CDR1 SGDLS, CDR2 YYNGEE. This CDR3 is 16 amino acids long. The V end lost 0 bases, the J end lost 2 bases, and 15 bases lay between the germline ends. The CDR3, as DNA: TGTGCCAGCAGCGTAGCTACCCGGTGGAAAACCTACGAGCAGTACTTC. Its protein is CASSVATRWKTYEQYF.

V usage is TRBV11-2 and J usage is TRBJ1-6; 10 positions match TRBD1. Looked up from germline, CDR1 is SGHAT and CDR2 is FQNNGV. There are 16 residues in the CDR3. The V gene end was trimmed by 6 bases and the J gene end by 3 bases; junction bases not matched to a gene: 5. The CDR3 region is CASRPGTGVYNSPLHF. In nucleotides, the CDR3 is TGTGCCAGCAGACCCGGGACAGGGGTCTATAATTCACCCCTCCACTTT.

The rearrangement uses TRBV11-2 and TRBJ2-5; the D call may be TRBD1 or TRBD2 (5 bases each). The germline gives CDR1 SGHAT, CDR2 FQNNGV. Trimming removed 1 base at V and 3 bases at J, with 12 bases between. CDR3 size: 15 residues. The CDR3 region has the DNA TGTGCCAGCAGCTTAGCGGGACGATCAAAAGAGACCCAGTACTTC. Amino acids: CASSLAGRSKETQYF.

V usage is TRBV28 and J usage is TRBJ1-3, with TRBD1 matching over 8 bases. Germline V gene lookup returns CDR1 MDHEN and CDR2 SYDVKM. The length of the CDR3 is 16 residues. J lost 3 bases, V lost 2 bases, and 6 bases had no gene match. CDR3 sequence: CASSLGQGAVGNTIYF. In nucleotides, the CDR3 is TGTGCCAGCAGTTTAGGTCAGGGGGCGGTTGGAAACACCATATATTTT.